A selection of T cell receptor beta chains follows, all from one sample in a study of blood T cells in healthy people across ages. One entry per CDR3 protein results from TCRdb running MiXCR on the 5' RACE reads. Of around 1.7 million distinct CDR3 sequences listed, 28% are singletons. The sample was blood. These receptors were taken from a woman in her thirties in good health. Each CDR3 is given with its conserved first and last residue. Fields, in order: V gene, D gene, J gene, clone size, CDR3 DNA, CDR3 protein. D genes are given only for firm matches. The size entry is marked missing in some rows and otherwise reads once, few, many or a size class.

TRBV15	-	TRBJ1-5	-	TGTGCCACCAGCAGCTCAGGGGTAGGGCAGCCCCAGCATTTT	CATSSSGVGQPQHF
TRBV5-1	TRBD1	TRBJ1-2	few	TGCGCCAGCAGGACAGGGGGCGACGGCTACACCTTC	CASRTGGDGYTF
TRBV13	-	TRBJ2-7	few	TGTGCCAGCAGCTTAGGAAGGCGGAACTACGAGCAGTACTTC	CASSLGRRNYEQYF
TRBV6-5	TRBD2	TRBJ2-7	-	TGTGCCAGCAGTCTTACCGGGACTAGGGGAGACGAGCAGTACTTC	CASSLTGTRGDEQYF
TRBV27	-	TRBJ1-1	many	TGTGCCAGCAGTTTATCTGGCACCTACACTGAAGCTTTCTTT	CASSLSGTYTEAFF
TRBV14	TRBD1	TRBJ1-1	-	TGTGCCAGCAGCCAAGAACAGGGGAGGAACACTGAAGCTTTCTTT	CASSQEQGRNTEAFF
TRBV30	TRBD1	TRBJ1-1	few	TGTGCCTGCGGGACAGGAGCGAACACTGAAGCTTTCTTT	CACGTGANTEAFF
TRBV28	TRBD1	TRBJ1-2	once	TGTGCCAGCAGGACCCTCGGGACAGTAAGCTATGGCTACACCTTC	CASRTLGTVSYGYTF
TRBV7-9	-	TRBJ2-5	-	TGTGCCAGCAGCGCCGGACAGTGGGCGCCCCCGGGGGAGACCCAGTACTTC	CASSAGQWAPPGETQYF
TRBV30	-	TRBJ2-3	few	TGTGCCTGGAGTGTTGCAAGCACAGATACGCAGTATTTT	CAWSVASTDTQYF
TRBV20-1	-	TRBJ2-5	few	TGCAGTGCTAGAGTGCCGGGAGATGGTGAGACCCAGTACTTC	CSARVPGDGETQYF
TRBV6-5	TRBD1	TRBJ2-5	-	TGTGCCAGCAGTACACGAGGTCAGGGGGCGCGGGAGACCCAGTACTTC	CASSTRGQGARETQYF
TRBV12-3/TRBV12-4	-	TRBJ1-4	-	TGTGCCAGCAGTTTAGAGGATCCTGGTGAAAAACTGTTTTTT	CASSLEDPGEKLFF
TRBV6-1	TRBD2	TRBJ2-7	-	TGTGCCAGCACCAGATCCGGGACTAGCGGGAGGTTTAGCTCCTACGAGCAGTACTTC	CASTRSGTSGRFSSYEQYF
TRBV28	TRBD1	TRBJ1-1	-	TGTGCCAGCAGTCAGACAGGGGGTGCGGCTGAAGCTTTCTTT	CASSQTGGAAEAFF
TRBV20-1	TRBD1	TRBJ1-2	few	TGCAGTGCTAGTCCCAACAGGGGAAATCGCTACACCTTC	CSASPNRGNRYTF
TRBV12-3/TRBV12-4	-	TRBJ2-3	many	TGTGCCAGCAGTTTATTTGCGGACACAGATACGCAGTATTTT	CASSLFADTDTQYF
TRBV6-2/TRBV6-3	-	TRBJ2-5	-	TGTGCCAGCAGTTACTGGGCTAGCGTAGAGACCCAGTACTTC	CASSYWASVETQYF
TRBV9	TRBD2	TRBJ2-7	few	TGTGCCAGCAGCGTTGGGGGGACTAGGGCGATCTACGAGCAGTACTTC	CASSVGGTRAIYEQYF
TRBV6-6	-	TRBJ1-5	-	TGTGCCAGCAGTTACTCCGACAGGACCGGCAATCAGCCCCAGCATTTT	CASSYSDRTGNQPQHF
TRBV7-8	TRBD2	TRBJ2-1	-	TGTGCCAGCAGCTTAGTGTGGCGGGAGGCCTACAATGAGCAGTTCTTC	CASSLVWREAYNEQFF
TRBV14	-	TRBJ2-1	-	TGTGCCAGCAGCCAAGTTGCGTTAAGCTCCTACAATGAGCAGTTCTTC	CASSQVALSSYNEQFF
TRBV29-1	-	TRBJ2-1	many	TGTAGCGTTGAAACGGCCATCAATGAGCAGTTCTTC	CSVETAINEQFF
TRBV20-1	-	TRBJ2-3	few	TGCAGTGCTAGCCCCGGTCGTGCCCCAGATACGCAGTATTTT	CSASPGRAPDTQYF
TRBV25-1	-	TRBJ1-2	few	TGTGCCAGCAGTGAATTGGGTACCGATTACTATGGCTACACCTTC	CASSELGTDYYGYTF
TRBV20-1	-	TRBJ2-7	few	TGCAGTGCTAGAAGGCTCCTCACGCGCTACGAGCAGTACTTC	CSARRLLTRYEQYF
TRBV19	TRBD2	TRBJ2-1	few	TGTGCCAGTAGTATGAGGGGGACTAGCGGGCGTTCGCGTTACAATGAGCAGTTCTTC	CASSMRGTSGRSRYNEQFF
TRBV6-4	-	TRBJ2-7	-	TGTGCCAGCAACCCTTTGGCGGGGGCCTACAATGAGCAGTACTTC	CASNPLAGAYNEQYF
TRBV12-3/TRBV12-4	TRBD2	TRBJ2-7	many	TGTGCCAGCAGACCGGGACTAGCGGCCTACGAGCAGTACTTC	CASRPGLAAYEQYF
TRBV7-8	TRBD2	TRBJ2-3	-	TGTGCCAGCAGCTCATTAGGACTAGCGGGGGAACGCACAGATACGCAGTATTTT	CASSSLGLAGERTDTQYF
TRBV11-2	-	TRBJ2-3	-	TGTGCCAGCAGCCCAACTCTCTGGTCCGTTACCGGCACAGATACGCAGTATTTT	CASSPTLWSVTGTDTQYF
TRBV7-9	TRBD1	TRBJ1-2	few	TGTGCCAGCAGCTTACAGGGACAGGGGGATGGCTACACCTTC	CASSLQGQGDGYTF
TRBV7-9	-	TRBJ2-1	many	TGTGCCAGCAGTTTCCCGAGTGGCAATGAGCAGTTCTTC	CASSFPSGNEQFF
TRBV5-6	-	TRBJ2-1	few	TGTGCCAGCAGCTTGGACCCCGGACGTCAGTACAATGAGCAGTTCTTC	CASSLDPGRQYNEQFF
TRBV18	-	TRBJ2-7	once	TGTGCCAGCTCACCGGGGCACCACCGGCGGGGTTCCGAGCAGTACTTC	CASSPGHHRRGSEQYF
TRBV5-1	-	TRBJ2-7	many	TGCGCCAGCAGCTTCGGTGGAAGGATCGACGAGCAGTACTTC	CASSFGGRIDEQYF
TRBV10-2	-	TRBJ1-1	few	TGCGCCAGCAGTGAGATGTCAAACACTGAAGCTTTCTTT	CASSEMSNTEAFF
TRBV20-1	TRBD1	TRBJ1-1	-	TGCAGTGCTTACCGGGACAGGGATGCGAACACTGAAGCTTTCTTT	CSAYRDRDANTEAFF
TRBV30	TRBD1	TRBJ1-2	-	TGTGCCTGGAGGCCCCCGGGACAGAACTCAAATTATGGCTACACCTTC	CAWRPPGQNSNYGYTF
TRBV7-9	TRBD2	TRBJ2-1	many	TGTGCCAGCAGCTTAGCCCCCAGGGCTAGCGGGATGGGGAATGAGCAGTTCTTC	CASSLAPRASGMGNEQFF
TRBV7-2	-	TRBJ1-2	few	TGTGCCAGCAGCTTATCTACAGGGGGCTACACCTTC	CASSLSTGGYTF
TRBV11-2	-	TRBJ2-5	-	TGTGCCAGCAGCTTAAGTAGCCCCCGGGAGACCCAGTACTTC	CASSLSSPRETQYF